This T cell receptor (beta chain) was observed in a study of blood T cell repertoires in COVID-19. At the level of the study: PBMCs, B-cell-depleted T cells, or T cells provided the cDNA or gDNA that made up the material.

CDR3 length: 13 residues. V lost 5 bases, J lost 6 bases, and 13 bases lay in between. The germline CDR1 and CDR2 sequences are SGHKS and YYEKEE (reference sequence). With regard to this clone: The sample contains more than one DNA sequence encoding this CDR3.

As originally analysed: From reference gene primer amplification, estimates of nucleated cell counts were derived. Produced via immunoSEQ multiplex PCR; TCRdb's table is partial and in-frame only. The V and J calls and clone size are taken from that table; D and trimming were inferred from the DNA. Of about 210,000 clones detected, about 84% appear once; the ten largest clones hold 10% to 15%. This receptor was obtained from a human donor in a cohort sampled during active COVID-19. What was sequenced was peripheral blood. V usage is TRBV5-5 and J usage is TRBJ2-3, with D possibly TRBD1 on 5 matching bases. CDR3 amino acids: CASSTRPGDTQYF. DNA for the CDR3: TGTGCCAGCAGTACCAGACCAGGGGATACGCAGTATTTT.